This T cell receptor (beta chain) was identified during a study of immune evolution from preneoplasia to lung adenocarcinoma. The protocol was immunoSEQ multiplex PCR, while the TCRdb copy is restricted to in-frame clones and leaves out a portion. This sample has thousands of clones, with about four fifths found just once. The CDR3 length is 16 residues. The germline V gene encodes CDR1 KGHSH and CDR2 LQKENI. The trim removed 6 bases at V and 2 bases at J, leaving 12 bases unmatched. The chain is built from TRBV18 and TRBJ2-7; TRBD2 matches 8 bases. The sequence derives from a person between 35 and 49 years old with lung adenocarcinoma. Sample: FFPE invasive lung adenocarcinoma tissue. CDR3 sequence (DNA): TGTGCCAGCTCCTCACTAAGCGGGAGAAGGGCCTACGAGCAGTACTTC. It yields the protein CASSSLSGRRAYEQYF.